The rows below give T cell receptor beta chains drawn from one sample of a study of shared clonotypes between healthy human individuals. Assay used: immunoSEQ multiplex PCR; TCRdb lists only in-frame clones, some missing. The table includes 170,000 or so clones, 60% to 75% detected once. Specimen: memory CD4+ T cells sorted from blood. The source is a man in his thirties or forties in good health. Both conserved end residues are part of each CDR3. D genes are given only for firm matches. Where a row states a size, it is once, few, many or the class of an expanded clone; other rows omit it.

D gene,CDR3 length,clone size,V gene,J gene,CDR3 protein,CDR3 DNA
TRBD1,17,.,TRBV9,TRBJ2-3,CASSGDSGLGGVDTQYF,TGTGCCAGCAGCGGCGATTCGGGGTTAGGGGGCGTAGATACGCAGTATTTT
TRBD1,14,.,TRBV18,TRBJ2-7,CASSPRTGDYEQYF,TGTGCCAGCTCACCTAGGACAGGGGACTACGAGCAGTACTTC
.,14,few,TRBV10-3,TRBJ2-7,CAISESLAVGEQYF,TGTGCCATCAGTGAGTCTTTGGCAGTTGGTGAGCAGTACTTC
TRBD1,14,.,TRBV28,TRBJ1-2,CASSPNRGLYGYTF,TGTGCCAGCAGCCCAAACAGGGGGCTCTATGGCTACACCTTC
TRBD1,14,.,TRBV6-5,TRBJ1-1,CASSGEGAGTEAFF,TGTGCCAGCAGTGGGGAGGGGGCAGGCACTGAAGCTTTCTTT
TRBD1,13,.,TRBV11-2,TRBJ1-2,CASSSVRQGGYTF,TGTGCCAGCAGCTCGGTGAGACAGGGCGGCTACACCTTC
TRBD2,14,few,TRBV6-4,TRBJ2-1,CASSDLAGVNEQFF,TGTGCCAGCAGTGACTTAGCGGGGGTCAATGAGCAGTTCTTC
.,14,.,TRBV19,TRBJ2-7,CASTSAGSTYEQYF,TGTGCCAGTACGTCCGCAGGTTCAACCTACGAGCAGTACTTC
.,17,.,TRBV11-2,TRBJ2-2,CASSTSTGGRNTGELFF,TGTGCCAGCAGCACATCGACTGGAGGGCGGAACACCGGGGAGCTGTTTTTT
TRBD1,11,.,TRBV11-2,TRBJ2-3,CASSFGTASYF,TGTGCCAGCAGCTTCGGGACAGCTTCATATTTT
.,15,many,TRBV5-1,TRBJ2-7,CASSLSPSLSYEQYF,TGCGCCAGCAGCTTGTCCCCTTCCCTCTCCTACGAGCAGTACTTC
.,14,.,TRBV7-8,TRBJ1-2,CASSALSGAVGYTF,TGTGCCAGCAGCGCACTTTCAGGGGCGGTTGGCTACACCTTC
.,12,.,TRBV11-3,TRBJ2-5,CASSFRGETQYF,TGTGCCAGCAGCTTTCGGGGAGAGACCCAGTACTTC
.,13,.,TRBV5-4,TRBJ2-2,CASSLGLSGELFF,TGTGCCAGCAGCTTAGGGCTTTCCGGGGAGCTGTTTTTT
.,15,.,TRBV19,TRBJ1-2,CASPNGGGTNYGYTF,TGTGCCAGCCCCAATGGGGGGGGGACTAACTATGGCTACACCTTC
TRBD2,15,once,TRBV14,TRBJ2-7,CASSQLAGASHEQYF,TGTGCCAGCAGCCAACTAGCGGGAGCTTCTCACGAGCAGTACTTC
.,16,.,TRBV15,TRBJ2-6,CATSREKWAGANVLTF,TGTGCCACCAGCAGGGAAAAGTGGGCTGGGGCCAACGTCCTGACTTTC
TRBD1,13,.,TRBV29-1,TRBJ1-1,CSAGDRVFSEAFF,TGCAGCGCGGGGGACAGGGTTTTTTCCGAAGCTTTCTTT
TRBD1,14,.,TRBV5-8,TRBJ1-2,CASSDTGQIYGYTF,TGTGCCAGCAGCGACACGGGACAGATATATGGCTACACCTTC
TRBD2,16,.,TRBV7-9,TRBJ2-1,CASSLALAGAYNEQFF,TGTGCCAGCAGCTTAGCCCTAGCGGGAGCTTACAATGAGCAGTTCTTC
TRBD1,14,.,TRBV27,TRBJ1-5,CASSADRAYQPQHF,TGTGCCAGCAGCGCAGACAGGGCCTACCAGCCCCAGCATTTT